This entry features one TCR beta chain sequence. Antigen unknown. Germline DNA was also extracted, and blood RNA derived from unsorted whole blood. TCR beta cDNA came from about 0.55 ug total RNA, primed with a constant-region primer. Generation of the TCR beta libraries relied on three nested multiplex PCR rounds using slightly modified ARM-PCR. Each of the first two PCR rounds ran approximately 10 cycles with TRBV1-TRBV30 forward and C-beta reverse primers. TCRdb called the multiplex PCR reads again in MiXCR, with one record for every CDR3 protein. The sample includes 320,000 or so distinct CDR3 sequences, less than 75% of them seen just once. This entry belongs to a study of tumor-infiltrating lymphocytes in primary liver carcinoma. Germline lookup yields CDR1 MDHEN and CDR2 SYDVKM. V gave up 7 bases and J gave up 0 bases; unmatched junction bases: 6. The CDR3 has 14 amino acids. Study-level results: Since the samples were bulk and unsorted, the CD4+ and CD8+ repertoires were not compared.

Sequenced: peripheral blood. This receptor was taken from a man aged 35 to 55 with primary liver carcinoma and hepatitis B virus infection. The chain carries TRBV28 and TRBJ2-7; 7 bases are shared with TRBD2. The CDR3 is CASNELAASYEQYF. The DNA for the CDR3 is TGTGCCAGCAATGAGCTAGCGGCCTCCTACGAGCAGTACTTC.